Described below is a single TCR beta chain sequence and its context. Its target is unknown. This table comes from immunoSEQ multiplex PCR, and its TCRdb copy is limited to in-frame clones, with some not included. The data contain about 58,000 clones, about nine tenths of them singletons. This sample was included in a study of identifying expanded T cells in peripheral blood. Study results and caveats: Differentially abundant clones: about 1.1 between replicates, 16.4 at 2 to 3 weeks, over 18 at four. Variance in clone template counts between roughly 2-week samples significantly increased with total template count across all healthy donors.

This CDR3 is built from 11 residues. The germline V gene encodes CDR1 MNHEY and CDR2 SVGAGI. Trimming shortened V by 9 bases and J by 6 bases, and 11 bases separated the two germline ends. No infections or other immune events were documented during collection. What was sequenced was blood. The TCR comes from a person between 18 and 75 years old in good health. The V call is TRBV6-5, the J call TRBJ1-1, with a tentative D call TRBD1 (5 bases). CDR3: CASFGGSEAFF. In DNA form, the CDR3 reads TGTGCCAGTTTCGGGGGTTCTGAAGCTTTCTTT.